This TCR beta chain was sequenced in a study of T cell repertoires in cytomegalovirus infection. Study at large: The public TCR beta signatures pointed to both CMV infection and matching HLA type. Broader study findings: Cumulative frequency of public TCR beta families picked out carriers of CMV plus the relevant HLA. There were HLA-C-restricted CMV-specific TCR beta clonotypes dominating the ex vivo response.

TCRdb fed the reads into MiXCR, producing one record per CDR3 protein. The sample records more than 200,000 distinct CDR3 sequences, approximately 9.2% being singletons. The CDR3 is made up of 15 amino acids. V dropped 5 bases and J dropped 7; count of bases not matched to a gene: 6. The table lists this clonotype with many counts. Its antigen is currently unknown. Sequenced sample: PBMCs. The sequence was obtained from a human donor in good health (CMV status not recorded). Some clones in this sample may be carry-over from other donors' samples. The gene calls are TRBV12-3 or TRBV12-4 and TRBJ2-1; 12 nucleotides align to TRBD2. This CDR3 is CASSATSGSGNEQFF. The CDR3 DNA is TGTGCCAGCAGTGCGACTAGCGGGAGTGGGAATGAGCAGTTCTTC.